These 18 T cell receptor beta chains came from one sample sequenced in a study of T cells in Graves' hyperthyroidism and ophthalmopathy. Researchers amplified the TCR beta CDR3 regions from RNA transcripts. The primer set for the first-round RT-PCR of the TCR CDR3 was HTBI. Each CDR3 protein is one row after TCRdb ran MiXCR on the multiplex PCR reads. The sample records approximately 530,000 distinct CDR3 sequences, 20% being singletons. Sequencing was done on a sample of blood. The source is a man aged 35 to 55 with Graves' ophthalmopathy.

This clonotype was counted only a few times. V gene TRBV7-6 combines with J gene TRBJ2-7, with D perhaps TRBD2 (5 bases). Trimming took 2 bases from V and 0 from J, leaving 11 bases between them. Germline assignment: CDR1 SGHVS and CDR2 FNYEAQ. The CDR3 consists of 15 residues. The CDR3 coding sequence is TGTGCCAGCAGCTTAAGTTGGGAGAGCTCCTACGAGCAGTACTTC. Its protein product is CASSLSWESSYEQYF.

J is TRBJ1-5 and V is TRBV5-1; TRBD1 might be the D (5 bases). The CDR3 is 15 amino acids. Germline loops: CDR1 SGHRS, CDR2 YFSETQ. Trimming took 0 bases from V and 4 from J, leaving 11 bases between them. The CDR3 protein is CASSLVAGLNQPQHF. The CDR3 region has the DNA TGCGCCAGCAGCTTGGTTGCAGGGCTAAATCAGCCCCAGCATTTT.

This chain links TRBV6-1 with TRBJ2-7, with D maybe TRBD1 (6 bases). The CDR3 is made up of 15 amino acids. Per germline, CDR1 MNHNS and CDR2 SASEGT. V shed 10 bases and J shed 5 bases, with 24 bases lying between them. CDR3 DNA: TGTGCCACGCACCCCGTGGTGGGACACATAAACGAGCAGTACTTC. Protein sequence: CATHPVVGHINEQYF.

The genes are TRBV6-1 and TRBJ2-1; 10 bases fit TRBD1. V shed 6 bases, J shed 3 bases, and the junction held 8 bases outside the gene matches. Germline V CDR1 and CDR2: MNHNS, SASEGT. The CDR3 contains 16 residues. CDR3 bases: TGTGCCAGCAGGCCAGGGACAGGGGCCTTCTACAATGAGCAGTTCTTC. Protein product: CASRPGTGAFYNEQFF.

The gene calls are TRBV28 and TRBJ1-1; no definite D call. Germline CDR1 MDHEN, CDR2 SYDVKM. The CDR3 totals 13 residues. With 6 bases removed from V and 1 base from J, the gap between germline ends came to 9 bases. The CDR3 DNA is TGTGCCAGCAGAAACCGACAGAACACTGAAGCTTTCTTT. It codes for CASRNRQNTEAFF.

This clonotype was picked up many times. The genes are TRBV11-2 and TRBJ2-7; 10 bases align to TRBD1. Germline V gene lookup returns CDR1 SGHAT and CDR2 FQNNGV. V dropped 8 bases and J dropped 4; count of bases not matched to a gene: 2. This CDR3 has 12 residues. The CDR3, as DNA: TGTGCCAGCCGGGACAGGGGATACGAGCAGTACTTC. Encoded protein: CASRDRGYEQYF.

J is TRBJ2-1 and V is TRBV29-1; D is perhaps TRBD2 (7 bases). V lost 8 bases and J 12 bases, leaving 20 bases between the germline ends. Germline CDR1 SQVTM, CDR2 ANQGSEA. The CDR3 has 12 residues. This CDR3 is CSLSEGGSGQFF. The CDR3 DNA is TGCAGCTTATCAGAGGGGGGGAGCGGGCAGTTCTTC.

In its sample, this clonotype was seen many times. The CDR3 here is CASSSQTGNYGYTF. CDR3 coding DNA: TGTGCCAGCAGCTCCCAGACAGGGAACTATGGCTACACCTTC. The chain links TRBV7-8 to TRBJ1-2, with 7 bases identical to TRBD1. The germline V gene encodes CDR1 SGHVS and CDR2 FQNEAQ. The V gene end was trimmed by 4 bases and the J gene end by 2 bases; junction bases not matched to a gene: 4. CDR3 length equals 14 residues. Looking up the rest from reference TRBV7-8 and TRBJ1-2 gives the full variable domain: GAGVSQSPRYKVAKRGQDVALRCDPISGHVSLFWYQQALGQGPEFLTYFQNEAQLDKSGLPSDRFFAERPEGSVSTLKIQRTQQEDSAVYLCASSSQTGNYGYTFGSGTRLTVV.

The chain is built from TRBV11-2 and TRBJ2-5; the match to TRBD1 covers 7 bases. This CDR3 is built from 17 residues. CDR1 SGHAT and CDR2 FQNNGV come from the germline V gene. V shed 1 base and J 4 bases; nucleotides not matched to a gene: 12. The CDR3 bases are TGTGCCAGCAGCTTAGGGAGAACACACAGGGGCGGAGAGACCCAGTACTTC. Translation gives CASSLGRTHRGGETQYF. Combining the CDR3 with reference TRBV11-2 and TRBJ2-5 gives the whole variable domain EAGVAQSPRYKIIEKRQSVAFWCNPISGHATLYWYQQILGQGPKLLIQFQNNGVVDDSQLPKDRFSAERLKGVDSTLKIQPAKLEDSAVYLCASSLGRTHRGGETQYFGPGTRLLVL.

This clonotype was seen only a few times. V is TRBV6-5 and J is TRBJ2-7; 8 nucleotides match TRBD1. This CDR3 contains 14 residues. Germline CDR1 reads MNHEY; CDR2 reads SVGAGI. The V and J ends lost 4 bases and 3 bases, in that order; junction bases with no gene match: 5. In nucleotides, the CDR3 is TGTGCCAGCAGTTTCGGTGGACAGGGCTACGAGCAGTACTTC. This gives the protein CASSFGGQGYEQYF.

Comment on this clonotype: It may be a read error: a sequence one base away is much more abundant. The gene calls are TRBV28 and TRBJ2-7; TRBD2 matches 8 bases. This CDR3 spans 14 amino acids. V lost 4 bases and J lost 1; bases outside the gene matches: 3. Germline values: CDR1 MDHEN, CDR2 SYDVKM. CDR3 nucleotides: TGTGCCAGCAGTTCTAGCGGGCAATCCTACGAGCAGTACTTC. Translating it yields CASSSSGQSYEQYF.

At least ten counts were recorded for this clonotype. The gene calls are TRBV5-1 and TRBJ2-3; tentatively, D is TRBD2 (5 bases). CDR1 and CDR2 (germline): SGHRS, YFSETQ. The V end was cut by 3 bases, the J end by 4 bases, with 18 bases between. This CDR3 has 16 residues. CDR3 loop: CASSSTGGPGADTQYF. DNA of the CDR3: TGCGCCAGCAGCTCTACTGGCGGGCCCGGGGCAGATACGCAGTATTTT.

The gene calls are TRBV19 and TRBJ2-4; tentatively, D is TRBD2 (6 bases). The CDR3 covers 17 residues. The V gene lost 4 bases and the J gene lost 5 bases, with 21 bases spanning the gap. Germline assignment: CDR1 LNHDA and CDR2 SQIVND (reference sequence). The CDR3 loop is CASSTPGLPRGENIQYF. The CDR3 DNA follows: TGTGCCAGTAGTACCCCGGGACTCCCGCGGGGAGAAAACATTCAGTACTTC.

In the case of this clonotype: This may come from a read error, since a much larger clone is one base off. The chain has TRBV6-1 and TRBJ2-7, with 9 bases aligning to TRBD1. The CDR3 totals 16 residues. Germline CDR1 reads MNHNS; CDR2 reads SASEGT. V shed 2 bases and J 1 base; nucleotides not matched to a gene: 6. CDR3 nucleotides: TGTGCCAGCAGTGAATCCTGGGGGACAGGGTCCTACGAGCAGTACTTC. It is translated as CASSESWGTGSYEQYF.

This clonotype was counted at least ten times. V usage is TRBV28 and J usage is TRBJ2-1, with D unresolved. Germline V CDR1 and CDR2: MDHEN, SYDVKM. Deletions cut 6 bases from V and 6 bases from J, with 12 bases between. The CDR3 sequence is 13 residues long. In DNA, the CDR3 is TGTGCCAGCAGCTCTCCGGTCCCCAATGAGCAGTTCTTC. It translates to CASSSPVPNEQFF. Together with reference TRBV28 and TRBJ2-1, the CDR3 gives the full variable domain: DVKVTQSSRYLVKRTGEKVFLECVQDMDHENMFWYRQDPGLGLRLIYFSYDVKMKEKGDIPEGYSVSREKKERFSLILESASTNQTSMYLCASSSPVPNEQFFGPGTRLTVL.

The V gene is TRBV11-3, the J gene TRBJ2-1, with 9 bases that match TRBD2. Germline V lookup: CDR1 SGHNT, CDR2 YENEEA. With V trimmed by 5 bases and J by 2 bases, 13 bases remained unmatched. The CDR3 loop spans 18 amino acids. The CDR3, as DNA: TGTGCCAGCAGCCCCCCCCCGGGAGCGGGGGGCCCCTACAATGAGCAGTTCTTC. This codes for CASSPPPGAGGPYNEQFF. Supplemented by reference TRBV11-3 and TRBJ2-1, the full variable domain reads EAGVVQSPRYKIIEKKQPVAFWCNPISGHNTLYWYLQNLGQGPELLIRYENEEAVDDSQLPKDRFSAERLKGVDSTLKIQPAELGDSAVYLCASSPPPGAGGPYNEQFFGPGTRLTVL.

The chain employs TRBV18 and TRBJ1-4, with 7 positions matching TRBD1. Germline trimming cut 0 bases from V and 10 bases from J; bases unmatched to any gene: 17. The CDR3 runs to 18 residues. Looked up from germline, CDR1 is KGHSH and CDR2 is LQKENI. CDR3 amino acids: CASSPPHQFDREGGKLFF. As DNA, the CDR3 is TGTGCCAGCTCACCACCCCACCAATTCGACAGGGAAGGAGGAAAACTGTTTTTT.

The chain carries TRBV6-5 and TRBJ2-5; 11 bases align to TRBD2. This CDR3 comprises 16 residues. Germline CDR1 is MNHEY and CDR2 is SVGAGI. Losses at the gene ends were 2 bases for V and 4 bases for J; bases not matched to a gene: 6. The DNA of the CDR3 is TGTGCCAGCAGTTACGACTTAGCGGGGGGGGGAGAGACCCAGTACTTC. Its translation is CASSYDLAGGGETQYF.